This TCR beta chain was sequenced for a study of regulatory and conventional T cells in RAG deficiency. Study conclusions and caveats: Shorter CDR3s in all patient subsets; >85% Treg-Tconv overlap in Omenn.

Profiling relied on immunoSEQ multiplex PCR, and the TCRdb table lists in-frame clones only, not all of them. This table has about 24,000 clones, 95% to 97% appearing once. Conventional CD4+ T cells were sorted from blood as CD25-low CD127-high cells. Germline lookup yields CDR1 SGHRS and CDR2 YFSETQ. With 3 bases clipped from V and 6 bases from J, the junction kept 8 bases outside the gene matches. This CDR3 contains 15 residues. On this clone: The antigen remains unidentified.

The same specimen was also included in a second study, on regulatory T cells. That investigation notes: The primer mix had 52 TRBV and 13 TRBJ primers.

The chain joins TRBV5-1 to TRBJ2-7, with TRBD1 matching 11 bases. This TCR was sampled from a human donor in good health. The sequenced sample consisted of CD25- CD4+ T cells sorted from blood. DNA for the CDR3: TGCGCCAGCAGCTGGACAGGGGGCTGGAGGGGCGAGCAGTACTTC. Its protein is CASSWTGGWRGEQYF.